These 15 T cell receptor beta chains came from one sample sequenced in a study of T cells in tuberculosis. Sequencing used immunoSEQ multiplex PCR; TCRdb keeps in-frame clones, though not all of them. The table records around 38,000 clones, 95% of them present only once. Specimen: PBMCs. Receptors were obtained from a donor between 10 and 35 years old with latent tuberculosis or without tuberculosis infection.

The chain couples TRBV6-5 to TRBJ1-2; TRBD1 aligns across 7 bases. J gave up 11 bases and V 5 bases, and 17 bases lay outside the gene matches. The length of the CDR3 is 15 residues. Per germline, CDR1 MNHEY and CDR2 SVGAGI. CDR3 amino acids: CASSPTTLSLQGYTF. The CDR3, as DNA: TGTGCCAGCAGTCCTACAACCCTTTCCTTACAGGGGTACACCTTC.

The chain is built from TRBV6-1 and TRBJ1-2, with TRBD1 matching over 10 bases. Trimming removed 5 bases from V and 5 bases from J; junction bases left unmatched: 5. Germline CDR1 is MNHNS and CDR2 is SASEGT. The CDR3 covers 14 residues. The DNA for the CDR3 is TGTGCCAGCAGTCGACAGGGGGCGGGTTATGGCTACACCTTC. It specifies CASSRQGAGYGYTF.

The V gene is TRBV10-3, the J gene TRBJ2-7; TRBD1 might be the D (7 bases). CDR3 size: 16 residues. V lost 3 bases, J lost 5 bases, and 20 bases lay in between. Germline CDR1 ENHRY, CDR2 SYGVKD. DNA of the CDR3: TGTGCCATCAGTGACCAGCCAGGGGGAGGCGACCACGAGCAGTACTTC. Encoded protein: CAISDQPGGGDHEQYF.

The sample holds one count of this clone. The V gene is TRBV7-9, the J gene TRBJ2-1, with D maybe TRBD2 (6 bases). Trimming took 1 base from V and 8 from J, leaving 12 bases between them. The germline V gene encodes CDR1 SEHNR and CDR2 FQNEAQ (reference sequence). The CDR3 is 14 residues long. CDR3 protein: CASSLVSGVDEQFF. The CDR3 DNA follows: TGTGCCAGCAGCTTAGTTTCGGGGGTTGATGAGCAGTTCTTC.

This chain uses TRBV5-6 with TRBJ1-6; D is ambiguous. V was pared by 1 base and J by 6 bases, with 5 bases between. The CDR3 has 13 amino acids. Germline V gives CDR1 SGHDT, CDR2 YYEEEE. CDR3 in amino acids: CASSLIVNSPLHF. The CDR3 DNA is TGTGCCAGCAGCTTGATCGTTAATTCACCCCTCCACTTT.

V gene TRBV25-1 combines with J gene TRBJ2-5; 8 nucleotides match TRBD1. Losses at the gene ends were 1 base for V and 1 base for J; bases not matched to a gene: 5. The CDR3 runs 16 residues. Germline V gene sequence: CDR1 MGHDK, CDR2 SYGVNS. CDR3 in amino acids: CASSESDRGTQETQYF. The CDR3 nucleotides are TGTGCCAGCAGTGAATCCGACAGGGGAACCCAAGAGACCCAGTACTTC.

The chain uses TRBV2 and TRBJ1-1, with D unresolved. V was trimmed by 4 bases and J by 1 base, leaving 7 bases between them. CDR1 SNHLY and CDR2 FYNNEI come from the germline V gene. CDR3 length equals 13 residues. CDR3 region: CASSASGNTEAFF. The CDR3 nucleotides read TGTGCCAGCAGTGCTTCCGGGAACACTGAAGCTTTCTTT. The variable domain in full, with the rest retrieved from reference TRBV2 and TRBJ1-1, is EPEVTQTPSHQVTQMGQEVILRCVPISNHLYFYWYRQILGQKVEFLVSFYNNEISEKSEIFDDQFSVERPDGSNFTLKIRSTKLEDSAMYFCASSASGNTEAFFGQGTRLTVV.

The CDR3 DNA is TGTGCCAGCAGCTTAGAAAGGCGGAGCGGGGGGCCCGCTCGGCAGTATTTT. This encodes CASSLERRSGGPARQYF. The V call is TRBV11-3, the J call TRBJ2-3, with 9 bases that match TRBD2. The germline V gene encodes CDR1 SGHNT and CDR2 YENEEA. V shed 0 bases, J shed 11 bases, and the junction held 15 bases outside the gene matches. This CDR3 contains 17 residues. Supplemented by reference TRBV11-3 and TRBJ2-3, the full variable domain reads EAGVVQSPRYKIIEKKQPVAFWCNPISGHNTLYWYLQNLGQGPELLIRYENEEAVDDSQLPKDRFSAERLKGVDSTLKIQPAELGDSAVYLCASSLERRSGGPARQYFGPGTRLTVL.

The chain recombines TRBV5-1 with TRBJ1-1; perhaps TRBD1 as D (6 bases). Germline lookup yields CDR1 SGHRS and CDR2 YFSETQ. The CDR3 has 14 amino acids. Deletions cut 4 bases from V and 4 bases from J, with 14 bases between. The CDR3 DNA follows: TGCGCCAGCAGCCCCGGGACACATGGCACTGAAGCTTTCTTT. It specifies CASSPGTHGTEAFF.

The chain has TRBV7-2 and TRBJ2-5, with TRBD1 matching 8 bases. V dropped 2 bases and J dropped 5; count of bases not matched to a gene: 10. The length of the CDR3 is 16 residues. CDR1 is SGHTA and CDR2 is FQGNSA in the germline V gene. In DNA, the CDR3 is TGTGCCAGCAGCTTAACAGCCCCCAGGGGGCGGGAGACCCAGTACTTC. It yields the protein CASSLTAPRGRETQYF.

The rearrangement uses TRBV29-1 and TRBJ1-2, with D possibly matching TRBD1 (6 bases). Germline CDR1 is SQVTM and CDR2 is ANQGSEA. CDR3 length: 12 residues. Trimming left V 7 bases short and J 1 base short, with 10 bases between. This CDR3 reads CSAGDINYGYTF. CDR3 bases: TGCAGCGCCGGGGACATTAACTATGGCTACACCTTC.

The rearrangement links TRBV5-6 to TRBJ1-2; D gene ambiguous. This CDR3 has 15 residues. Germline CDR1 is SGHDT and CDR2 is YYEEEE. V was trimmed by 0 bases and J by 3 bases, leaving 12 bases between them. The chain's CDR3 is CASSLVADLDYGYTF. In DNA, the CDR3 is TGTGCCAGCAGCTTGGTAGCAGACTTGGACTATGGCTACACCTTC. Using reference TRBV5-6 and TRBJ1-2 for the parts outside the CDR3, the full variable domain is DAGVTQSPTHLIKTRGQQVTLRCSPKSGHDTVSWYQQALGQGPQFIFQYYEEEERQRGNFPDRFSGHQFPNYSSELNVNALLLGDSALYLCASSLVADLDYGYTFGSGTRLTVV.

This chain links TRBV29-1 with TRBJ1-1; 8 nucleotides agree with TRBD1. This CDR3 has 14 residues. Trimming took 4 bases from V and 0 from J; bases not matched to a gene: 4. Germline assignment: CDR1 SQVTM and CDR2 ANQGSEA. The CDR3 spells CSVAAGQVNTEAFF. In DNA, the CDR3 is TGCAGCGTTGCCGCGGGACAGGTGAACACTGAAGCTTTCTTT.

V gene TRBV2 combines with J gene TRBJ2-3; D remains ambiguous. This CDR3 spans 16 amino acids. Between the trimmed V and J ends, which lost 4 bases and 2 bases, there was a span of 16 bases. Germline V gives CDR1 SNHLY, CDR2 FYNNEI. The CDR3 sequence is CASSGLPTGFTDTQYF. CDR3 coding DNA: TGTGCCAGCAGTGGTTTGCCGACTGGATTCACAGATACGCAGTATTTT.

This rearrangement joins TRBV29-1 to TRBJ1-1; D possibly corresponds to TRBD1 (6 bases). The CDR3 is 13 amino acids. Germline-derived CDR1 and CDR2 are SQVTM and ANQGSEA. The CDR3 nucleotides read TGCACCTTTGGGGGCCAGGGGAAGACTGAAGCTTTCTTT. This sequence encodes CTFGGQGKTEAFF.